This TCR beta chain was sequenced in a study of blood T cell repertoires in COVID-19. Method: immunoSEQ multiplex PCR; TCRdb's copy keeps in-frame clones and lacks some. The profile shows under 300,000 clones, approximately 82% of them singletons. The sample holds a few counts of this clone. The germline gives CDR1 SGDLS, CDR2 YYNGEE. The CDR3 is made up of 16 amino acids. The V end was cut by 0 bases, the J end by 6 bases, with 13 bases between. This sequence was found in a man aged 40-49 years who had recovered from COVID-19. The gene calls are TRBV9 and TRBJ1-6, with a possible D match to TRBD1 (5 bases). The specimen sequenced was PBMCs or T cells enriched from blood (not recorded which). The CDR3: CASSVGQSRLNSPLHF. CDR3 nucleotide sequence: TGTGCCAGCAGCGTAGGACAGTCCCGCCTTAATTCACCCCTCCACTTT.